Listed below are T cell receptor beta chains from one sample, sequenced in a study of T cell responses to AZD1222 COVID-19 vaccine. The data were produced by immunoSEQ multiplex PCR, yet TCRdb's version contains in-frame clones alone and is incomplete. The sample shows about 78,000 clones, roughly nine tenths of them seen only once. The specimen was peripheral blood, collected 28 days after the second AZD1222 dose. The receptors derive from an adult who received the AZD1222 COVID-19 vaccine. CDR3s include the opening cysteine and the closing phenylalanine or tryptophan. The D gene is left open where the match is weak. Where a row states a size, it is once, few, many or the class of an expanded clone; other rows omit it.

D	V	size	J	CDR3	DNA
TRBD1	TRBV19	NA	TRBJ1-5	CASSRTGAGSNQPQHF	TGTGCCAGTAGTAGGACAGGGGCGGGTAGCAATCAGCCCCAGCATTTT
NA	TRBV28	once	TRBJ2-7	CASTIGPYEQYF	TGTGCCAGCACCATTGGTCCCTACGAGCAGTACTTC
TRBD2	TRBV10-3	NA	TRBJ2-3	CAITISGGTDTQYF	TGTGCCATCACCATTAGCGGGGGCACAGATACGCAGTATTTT
TRBD1	TRBV28	NA	TRBJ1-1	CASSELAGGRTEAFF	TGTGCCAGCAGTGAGTTGGCAGGGGGCCGGACTGAAGCTTTCTTT
NA	TRBV24-1	NA	TRBJ2-5	CATSPQGASSAQETQYF	TGTGCCACGTCCCCACAGGGAGCCTCCTCAGCCCAAGAGACCCAGTACTTC
NA	TRBV11-2	NA	TRBJ1-5	CASSRGNQPQHF	TGTGCCAGCAGTCGGGGCAATCAGCCCCAGCATTTT
NA	TRBV4-1	NA	TRBJ1-6	CASSPVDTSWNSPLHF	TGCGCCAGCAGCCCGGTAGATACAAGTTGGAATTCACCCCTCCACTTT
NA	TRBV18	NA	TRBJ2-3	CASSPPGLTDTQYF	TGTGCCAGCTCACCACCGGGACTCACAGATACGCAGTATTTT
NA	TRBV4-2	NA	TRBJ1-4	CASSRQGTGGNEKLFF	TGTGCCAGCAGCCGCCAAGGTACCGGGGGTAATGAAAAACTGTTTTTT
NA	TRBV28	few	TRBJ1-5	CASSLLGGYSNQPQHF	TGTGCCAGCAGTTTATTGGGGGGTTATAGCAATCAGCCCCAGCATTTT
NA	TRBV20-1	NA	TRBJ2-3	CSASKPNPDTQYF	TGCAGTGCTAGTAAACCGAACCCAGATACGCAGTATTTT
TRBD2	TRBV9	NA	TRBJ2-7	CASSVSGGSYEQYF	TGTGCCAGCAGCGTATCGGGAGGCTCCTACGAGCAGTACTTC
NA	TRBV30	NA	TRBJ1-5	CAWSSRGNQPQHF	TGTGCCTGGAGTAGCAGGGGCAATCAGCCCCAGCATTTT
TRBD1	TRBV27	few	TRBJ2-2	CASSWKVGQVNTGELFF	TGTGCCAGCAGTTGGAAAGTCGGACAGGTGAACACCGGGGAGCTGTTTTTT
NA	TRBV11-2	NA	TRBJ2-7	CASSLDSSYEQYF	TGTGCCAGCAGCTTAGACAGTTCCTACGAGCAGTACTTC
TRBD1	TRBV7-9	NA	TRBJ2-4	CASSLTPTGIMAKNIQYF	TGTGCCAGCAGCCTCACACCGACAGGGATAATGGCCAAAAACATTCAGTACTTC
TRBD1	TRBV5-6	once	TRBJ1-6	CASSLGTGGGSPLHF	TGTGCCAGCAGCTTGGGGACAGGGGGCGGGTCACCCCTCCACTTT
NA	TRBV3-1/TRBV3-2	NA	TRBJ1-5	CASSPELQQPQHF	TGTGCCAGCAGCCCGGAGTTACAACAGCCCCAGCATTTT
NA	TRBV19	few	TRBJ1-5	CASRGTYRLEPQHF	TGTGCCAGTAGGGGGACCTACCGCCTTGAGCCCCAGCATTTT
NA	TRBV30	NA	TRBJ2-2	CAWSLITGPTGELFF	TGTGCCTGGAGTTTAATCACAGGACCCACCGGGGAGCTGTTTTTT
NA	TRBV5-4	NA	TRBJ2-6	CASNRQLGSGANVLTF	TGTGCCAGCAACCGACAGCTCGGCTCTGGGGCCAACGTCCTGACTTTC
NA	TRBV19	NA	TRBJ1-2	CASSEWGRDYGYTF	TGTGCCAGTAGTGAGTGGGGGCGCGACTATGGCTACACCTTC
NA	TRBV19	NA	TRBJ2-7	CASSINQDYEQYF	TGTGCCAGTAGTATAAATCAGGACTACGAGCAGTACTTC
TRBD1	TRBV7-2	NA	TRBJ1-5	CASSRDRNQPQHF	TGTGCCAGCAGCCGGGACAGAAATCAGCCCCAGCATTTT
NA	TRBV19	NA	TRBJ2-7	CASSIELGIREAYEQYF	TGTGCCAGTAGTATAGAATTAGGGATAAGGGAAGCCTACGAGCAGTACTTC
TRBD2	TRBV5-4	NA	TRBJ2-7	CASSSSGGATYEQYF	TGTGCCAGCAGCAGCAGCGGGGGGGCCACCTACGAGCAGTACTTC
NA	TRBV4-2	NA	TRBJ1-1	CASSQGAGTSGEAFF	TGTGCCAGCAGCCAAGGGGCGGGGACATCAGGTGAAGCTTTCTTT
NA	TRBV30	NA	TRBJ1-2	CAWSVFQAVGGYTF	TGTGCCTGGAGTGTATTTCAGGCGGTTGGTGGCTACACCTTC
TRBD1	TRBV19	NA	TRBJ1-2	CASSDSRQGNYGYTF	TGTGCCAGTAGTGACTCGCGACAGGGAAATTATGGCTACACCTTC
TRBD2	TRBV7-3	NA	TRBJ2-3	CASSPRTLAGVITDTQYF	TGTGCCAGCAGCCCCCGTACCCTAGCGGGGGTTATCACAGATACGCAGTATTTT
TRBD1	TRBV7-6	NA	TRBJ2-7	CASSLQDRFSEQYF	TGTGCCAGCAGCTTACAGGACAGGTTCTCCGAGCAGTACTTC
NA	TRBV4-1	NA	TRBJ2-7	CASSQGIQATGSYEQYF	TGCGCCAGCAGCCAAGGGATACAAGCGACAGGATCCTACGAGCAGTACTTC
NA	TRBV7-2	once	TRBJ2-1	CASSLELSYNEQFF	TGTGCCAGCAGCTTAGAGCTCTCCTACAATGAGCAGTTCTTC
NA	TRBV7-9	NA	TRBJ1-1	CATRGRRTEAFF	TGTGCTACCAGGGGCAGGAGGACTGAAGCTTTCTTT
NA	TRBV12-3/TRBV12-4	NA	TRBJ2-1	CASGRGHSNEQFF	TGTGCCAGCGGCCGGGGACACAGCAATGAGCAGTTCTTC
NA	TRBV30	NA	TRBJ1-1	CAWSEITEAFF	TGTGCCTGGAGTGAAATCACTGAAGCTTTCTTT
TRBD1	TRBV25-1	NA	TRBJ1-1	CASSTPDRGRGTEAFF	TGTGCCAGCAGTACCCCGGACAGGGGGCGAGGGACTGAAGCTTTCTTT
NA	TRBV7-9	NA	TRBJ1-5	CASSLVLGPFSNQPQHF	TGTGCCAGCAGCTTAGTCCTTGGGCCGTTTAGCAATCAGCCCCAGCATTTT
TRBD1	TRBV5-1	NA	TRBJ1-4	CASSLAGTGDEKLFF	TGCGCCAGCAGCTTGGCCGGGACAGGGGATGAAAAACTGTTTTTT
NA	TRBV5-4	NA	TRBJ1-1	CASSFIRGENTEAFF	TGTGCCAGCAGCTTTATTCGAGGGGAGAACACTGAAGCTTTCTTT
TRBD2	TRBV3-1/TRBV3-2	once	TRBJ2-1	CASSQVRLAGGPNEQFF	TGTGCCAGCAGCCAAGTTCGTTTAGCGGGGGGTCCGAATGAGCAGTTCTTC
NA	TRBV7-8	NA	TRBJ1-2	CASSLGWMLGTRNGYTF	TGTGCCAGCAGCTTAGGATGGATGTTGGGGACGAGGAATGGCTACACCTTC
TRBD1	TRBV6-2/TRBV6-3	NA	TRBJ1-6	CASSRSQGGYGNSPLHF	TGTGCCAGCAGTCGTTCTCAGGGGGGATATGGCAATTCACCCCTCCACTTT
NA	TRBV19	NA	TRBJ2-5	CASSPVGEETQYF	TGTGCCAGTAGTCCTGTGGGAGAGGAGACCCAGTACTTC
NA	TRBV7-9	NA	TRBJ2-1	CASSFTGGNEQFF	TGTGCCAGCAGCTTTACCGGGGGCAATGAGCAGTTCTTC
NA	TRBV13	NA	TRBJ1-1	CASSLRGHRTEAFF	TGTGCCAGCAGCTTACGGGGACACAGGACTGAAGCTTTCTTT
NA	TRBV19	few	TRBJ1-6	CATMTATGYNSPLHF	TGTGCCACCATGACGGCGACGGGGTATAATTCACCCCTCCACTTT
NA	TRBV5-4	NA	TRBJ2-7	CASSSPGDYEQYF	TGTGCCAGCAGCTCGCCGGGAGACTACGAGCAGTACTTC
TRBD1	TRBV2	NA	TRBJ2-2	CASTWDRNTGELFF	TGTGCCAGCACGTGGGACAGGAACACCGGGGAGCTGTTTTTT
NA	TRBV11-2	NA	TRBJ1-2	CASSLGEQGQRGYTF	TGTGCCAGCAGCTTGGGAGAACAGGGTCAGCGTGGCTACACCTTC